This TCR beta chain was captured in a study of T cells in Graves' hyperthyroidism and ophthalmopathy. This clonotype was counted many times. Germline V gene data show CDR1 as SGHRS and CDR2 as YFSETQ. After removal of 3 bases from V and 9 bases from J, the junction contained 5 bases not matched to a gene. There are 14 residues in the CDR3. RNA transcripts yielded amplified TCR beta CDR3 regions. When the TCR CDR3 underwent first-round RT-PCR, the HTBI primer set was used. MiXCR was run by TCRdb on the multiplex PCR reads, yielding one entry per CDR3 protein. The profile shows some 650,000 distinct CDR3 sequences, more than 15% of them singletons.

The clonotype comes from a woman aged 40 to 50 with Graves' ophthalmopathy. The specimen was blood. V gene TRBV5-1 combines with J gene TRBJ1-6; 8 positions match TRBD1. DNA for the CDR3: TGCGCCAGCAGCTGGACAGGGTCGTCTTCACCCCTCCACTTT. Its protein product is CASSWTGSSSPLHF.